This T cell receptor beta chain was retrieved from a study of graft-versus-host responses after intestinal transplantation. The CDR3 runs to 15 residues. Germline-derived CDR1 and CDR2 are SGDLS and YYNGEE. TCRdb keeps only in-frame clones here, not all; method: immunoSEQ multiplex PCR. The repertoire has 90,000 to 150,000 clones, about 95% of them found once; the top ten carry 3% to 4%. To note about this clone: What it recognizes is unknown.

The TCR sequence derives from a human donor who received an intestinal transplant. The chain combines TRBV9 with TRBJ2-5; 9 nucleotides agree with TRBD1. Matching the DNA end better, TRBJ2-7 makes the J call doubtful. Sample: unstimulated CD8+ T cells sorted from spleen or lymph node cells, taken before intestinal transplant. This CDR3 reads CASSVGQGGIYEQYF. The CDR3 bases are TGTGCCAGCAGCGTAGGACAGGGGGGGATCTACGAGCAGTACTTC.